This TCR beta chain is from a study of Graves' ophthalmopathy and Graves' hyperthyroidism. RNA transcripts were the source from which TCR beta CDR3 regions were amplified. RT-PCR with HTBI primers came first, then second-round multiplex PCR. TCRdb independently ran MiXCR on the multiplex PCR reads; one entry per CDR3 protein. The sample has over 650,000 distinct CDR3 sequences, about 38% seen once. With 3 bases removed from V and 6 bases from J, the gap between germline ends came to 14 bases. This CDR3 has 15 residues. Germline-derived CDR1 and CDR2 are SGHAT and FQNNGV. Sequencing input: peripheral blood. This sequence was found in an adult man with Graves' ophthalmopathy. V and J are TRBV11-2 and TRBJ2-2; tentative D call: TRBD1 (5 bases). The CDR3 coding sequence is TGTGCCAGCAGCTTGGCCGAAAGGGGCGCCGGGGAGCTGTTTTTT. Amino acid sequence: CASSLAERGAGELFF.